These 14 T cell receptor beta chains were all obtained from the same sample, sequenced in a study of blood T cell repertoires in COVID-19. The protocol was immunoSEQ multiplex PCR, while the TCRdb copy is restricted to in-frame clones and leaves out a portion. This sample has tens of thousands of clones, with about four fifths found just once. The source material was peripheral blood. These TCRs come from a man between 65 and 80 years old with acute or convalescent COVID-19.

The chain links TRBV24-1 to TRBJ2-3, with 10 bases fitting TRBD2. Germline CDR1 and CDR2: KGHDR and SFDVKD. Trimming took 3 bases from V and 4 from J; bases not matched to a gene: 12. This CDR3 has 18 residues. The CDR3 reads CATSDPGASGSYADTQYF. CDR3 coding DNA: TGTGCCACCAGTGATCCGGGGGCTAGCGGGAGTTACGCAGATACGCAGTATTTT.

In this sample, this clone turned up a few times. The chain joins TRBV20-1 to TRBJ1-5; the match to TRBD1 covers 9 bases. This CDR3 is built from 13 residues. V lost 3 bases and J lost 5; bases outside the gene matches: 2. In germline, CDR1 is DFQATT, CDR2 SNEGSKA (reference sequence). CDR3 sequence: CSASDRGDQPQHF. CDR3 in DNA: TGCAGTGCTAGTGACAGGGGGGATCAGCCCCAGCATTTT.

The V and J genes are TRBV12-3 or TRBV12-4 and TRBJ1-1; D may be TRBD1 (5 bases). Between the trimmed V and J ends, which lost 2 bases and 7 bases, there was a span of 11 bases. CDR3 length: 13 residues. The CDR3 region has the DNA TGTGCCAGCAGTTTAAGACAGTTGGGTGAAGCTTTCTTT. Amino acid sequence: CASSLRQLGEAFF.

The chain has TRBV5-4 and TRBJ1-1, with TRBD1 as a possible D gene (6 bases). This CDR3 contains 13 residues. Germline V gives CDR1 SGHNT, CDR2 YYREEE (reference sequence). V was trimmed by 6 bases and J by 1 base, leaving 10 bases between them. The CDR3 region is CASTRTENTEAFF. The CDR3 DNA is TGTGCCAGCACCAGGACAGAGAACACTGAAGCTTTCTTT.

The CDR3 region has the DNA TGCGCCAGCAGCTTTGGGACAGGTACCTACGAGCAGTACTTC. Translation gives CASSFGTGTYEQYF. V is TRBV5-1 and J is TRBJ2-7; 8 bases line up with TRBD1. Germline values: CDR1 SGHRS, CDR2 YFSETQ. V shed 2 bases and J 2 bases; nucleotides not matched to a gene: 3. CDR3 size: 14 residues.

This chain connects TRBV2 to TRBJ1-6; 10 bases are shared with TRBD1. Germline V gene sequence: CDR1 SNHLY, CDR2 FYNNEI. With 2 bases clipped from V and 6 bases from J, the junction kept 4 bases outside the gene matches. The CDR3 has 16 amino acids. The CDR3 nucleotides are TGTGCCAGCAGTGAATCGGGACAGGGGTTTAATTCACCCCTCCACTTT. Translating it yields CASSESGQGFNSPLHF. The variable domain in full, with the rest retrieved from reference TRBV2 and TRBJ1-6, is EPEVTQTPSHQVTQMGQEVILRCVPISNHLYFYWYRQILGQKVEFLVSFYNNEISEKSEIFDDQFSVERPDGSNFTLKIRSTKLEDSAMYFCASSESGQGFNSPLHFGNGTRLTVT.

This chain connects TRBV29-1 to TRBJ2-4; 7 nucleotides align to TRBD1. Per the germline V gene, CDR1 is SQVTM and CDR2 is ANQGSEA. The CDR3 contains 16 residues. The trim removed 0 bases at V and 1 base at J, leaving 6 bases unmatched. DNA of the CDR3: TGCAGCGTTGAAGATAAGGGGGCGCCGGCCAAAAACATTCAGTACTTC. Translated, it gives CSVEDKGAPAKNIQYF.

The chain recombines TRBV5-4 with TRBJ1-1; TRBD1 might be the D (6 bases). CDR1 SGHNT and CDR2 YYREEE come from the germline V gene (reference sequence). The CDR3 runs to 16 residues. Trimming removed 2 bases at V and 2 bases at J, with 16 bases between. The CDR3 protein is CASSLGAGGDNTEAFF. The CDR3 coding sequence is TGTGCCAGCAGCTTAGGCGCGGGGGGCGATAACACTGAAGCTTTCTTT.

The rearrangement links TRBV2 to TRBJ1-2, with 8 bases aligning to TRBD1. The V gene's germline CDR1 is SNHLY and CDR2 FYNNEI. V trimming: 2 bases; J trimming: 8 bases; junction bases outside the gene matches: 7. The CDR3 is 14 residues long. In nucleotides, the CDR3 is TGTGCCAGCAGTGAACATTTGGACAGGGACGGCTACACCTTC. Residues: CASSEHLDRDGYTF.

The rearrangement uses TRBV5-4 and TRBJ2-1, with TRBD2 as a possible D gene (7 bases). CDR3 length: 14 residues. The germline gives CDR1 SGHNT, CDR2 YYREEE (reference sequence). The V end was cut by 4 bases, the J end by 4 bases, with 12 bases between. CDR3 DNA: TGTGCCAGCAGCACAAGCGGGACATACAATGAGCAGTTCTTC. As protein: CASSTSGTYNEQFF. Together with reference TRBV5-4 and TRBJ2-1, the CDR3 gives the full variable domain: ETGVTQSPTHLIKTRGQQVTLRCSSQSGHNTVSWYQQALGQGPQFIFQYYREEENGRGNFPPRFSGLQFPNYSSELNVNALELDDSALYLCASSTSGTYNEQFFGPGTRLTVL.

V and J are TRBV10-1 and TRBJ2-1; the D is unclear. Germline V gene lookup returns CDR1 WNHNN and CDR2 SYGVQD (reference sequence). V was trimmed by 3 bases and J by 7 bases, leaving 7 bases between them. The length of the CDR3 is 12 residues. In DNA form, the CDR3 reads TGCGCCAGCAGTGAATCTCGTAATGAGCAGTTCTTC. It codes for CASSESRNEQFF.

The rearrangement joins TRBV19 to TRBJ1-5; tentatively, D is TRBD1 (5 bases). Trimming pared 6 bases from V and 7 bases from J, leaving 16 bases between. Germline CDR1 reads LNHDA; CDR2 reads SQIVND (reference sequence). The CDR3 sequence is 14 residues long. This CDR3 reads CASRARALRQPQHF. The CDR3 DNA reads as TGTGCCAGTAGGGCCAGGGCGTTGAGACAGCCCCAGCATTTT.

CDR3 sequence: CASRPTSSDTQYF. As DNA, the CDR3 is TGTGCCAGCAGACCTACTAGCTCAGATACGCAGTATTTT. The rearrangement uses TRBV7-3 and TRBJ2-3; possibly TRBD2 for D (6 bases). Germline CDR1 and CDR2: SGHTA and FQGTGA. V was cut by 6 bases and J by 4 bases, with 11 bases left in between. This CDR3 comprises 13 residues.

V usage is TRBV30 and J usage is TRBJ2-2; D is uncertain. The germline V and J ends were trimmed by 2 bases and 5 bases, with 9 bases remaining between them. The CDR3 runs to 13 residues. Germline V CDR1 and CDR2: GTSNPN, SVGIG (reference sequence). CDR3 amino acids: CAWSWAATGELFF. The CDR3 DNA sequence: TGTGCCTGGAGTTGGGCCGCTACCGGGGAGCTGTTTTTT. The full variable domain, in which reference TRBV30 and TRBJ2-2 provide the parts outside the CDR3, is SQTIHQWPATLVQPVGSPLSLECTVEGTSNPNLYWYRQAAGRGLQLLFYSVGIGQISSEVPQNLSASRPQDRQFILSSKKLLLSDSGFYLCAWSWAATGELFFGEGSRLTVL.